The 27 T cell receptor beta chains in this list originate from one sample, sequenced in a study of read filtering for tumor transcriptome and immune sequencing. The library was built from around 0.4 ug RNA with molecular barcoded adaptors for alpha/delta and beta/gamma chains. TCRdb fed the reads into MiXCR, producing one record per CDR3 protein. The sample lists some 120,000 distinct CDR3 sequences, about an eighth occurring once. Sequenced input: a population of CD138-negative cells sorted from bone marrow. These receptor sequences come from a donor over 35 with multiple myeloma.

With respect to this clonotype: A much more abundant neighbour one base away suggests this may be a read error. J is TRBJ1-4 and V is TRBV29-1; D may be TRBD1 (5 bases). The CDR3 runs 12 residues. From germline, CDR1 is SQVTM and CDR2 ANQGSEA. This chain's CDR3 is CGVRGSYEKLFF. The CDR3 DNA reads TGCGGCGTGAGGGGTTCATATGAAAAACTGTTTTTT.

This clonotype showed up many times. The V call is TRBV5-1, the J call TRBJ2-1; TRBD2 matches at 11 bases. Germline assignment: CDR1 SGHRS and CDR2 YFSETQ. With V trimmed by 0 bases and J by 4 bases, 3 bases remained unmatched. The CDR3 contains 16 residues. The CDR3 region is CASSLGLAGGYNEQFF. In nucleotides, the CDR3 is TGCGCCAGCAGCTTGGGGCTAGCGGGGGGTTACAATGAGCAGTTCTTC.

A remark on this clonotype: A much larger clone sits a single nucleotide away, making a read error possible. The J gene is TRBJ2-7, the V gene TRBV10-3; TRBD1 agrees at 7 bases. Germline values: CDR1 ENHRY, CDR2 SYGVKD. The CDR3 spans 14 residues. The ends lost 4 bases at V and 3 bases at J; junction bases unmatched: 6. The CDR3 DNA reads TGTGCCATCAGTGGGTCAGGGGGTGGCTACGAGCAGTACTTC. It yields the protein CAISGSGGGYEQYF.

This clonotype has ten or more counts. The CDR3 DNA reads TGTGCCAGTAGTACAGGGGCGGCTGGGGCCAACGTCCTGACTTTC. Protein: CASSTGAAGANVLTF. The V and J genes are TRBV19 and TRBJ2-6; maybe TRBD1 (6 bases). The germline CDR1 and CDR2 sequences are LNHDA and SQIVND (reference sequence). Trimming removed 4 bases from V and 2 bases from J, with 9 bases in between. The CDR3 length is 15 residues.

This clonotype has more than one count but fewer than ten. Given a much more abundant clone one base away, this may be a read error. The CDR3 ends on some other residue instead of the conserved phenylalanine or tryptophan, so this is likely a read error. CDR3 bases: TGTGCCACCTGCTGCGGACAGGCTAACACCGGGGAGCTGTTTTTA. Protein product: CATCCGQANTGELFL. This chain joins TRBV25-1 and TRBJ2-2; 7 bases fit TRBD1. The CDR3 length is 15 residues. Trimming at V came to 10 bases and at J to 2 bases, leaving 10 bases not matched to a gene. Germline V gene data show CDR1 as MGHDK and CDR2 as SYGVNS.

This clonotype was seen repeatedly, ten times or more. The chain is built from TRBV7-9 and TRBJ2-5; 7 bases match TRBD1. J gave up 3 bases and V 3 bases, and 4 bases lay outside the gene matches. The CDR3 runs 14 residues. CDR1 is SEHNR, CDR2 FQNEAQ, per germline (reference sequence). The CDR3 is CASSLTGREETQYF. DNA of the CDR3: TGTGCCAGCAGCTTGACAGGGCGGGAAGAGACCCAGTACTTC.

In this sample, this clonotype turned up many times. The gene calls are TRBV15 and TRBJ1-1; D unclear. V gave up 5 bases and J gave up 1 base, with 8 bases separating them. This CDR3 region has 13 residues. The germline gives CDR1 LNHNV, CDR2 YYDKDF (reference sequence). The CDR3 here is CATSSQQNTEAFF. CDR3 in DNA: TGTGCCACCAGCTCTCAACAGAACACTGAAGCTTTCTTT. Filled out from reference TRBV15 and TRBJ1-1, the complete variable domain reads DAMVIQNPRYQVTQFGKPVTLSCSQTLNHNVMYWYQQKSSQAPKLLFHYYDKDFNNEADTPDNFQSRRPNTSFCFLDIRSPGLGDTAMYLCATSSQQNTEAFFGQGTRLTVV.

The V call is TRBV5-1, the J call TRBJ2-3; no clear D gene. The CDR3 spans 14 residues. In germline, CDR1 is SGHRS, CDR2 YFSETQ. V was trimmed by 0 bases and J by 5 bases, leaving 10 bases between them. The CDR3 sequence: CASSLDSVIDTQYF. The CDR3 DNA sequence: TGCGCCAGCAGCTTGGATTCTGTAATAGATACGCAGTATTTT.

The sample holds many counts of this clonotype. V gene TRBV29-1 combines with J gene TRBJ1-2, with D unresolved. Deletions cut 4 bases from V and 1 base from J, with 7 bases between. The germline CDR1 and CDR2 sequences are SQVTM and ANQGSEA. The CDR3 consists of 12 residues. The CDR3: CSVGSDNYGYTF. The CDR3 coding sequence is TGCAGCGTTGGTTCTGATAACTATGGCTACACCTTC. Full variable domain (rest looked up from reference TRBV29-1 and TRBJ1-2): SAVISQKPSRDICQRGTSLTIQCQVDSQVTMMFWYRQQPGQSLTLIATANQGSEATYESGFVIDKFPISRPNLTFSTLTVSNMSPEDSSIYLCSVGSDNYGYTFGSGTRLTVV.

This clonotype showed up many times. The chain links TRBV27 to TRBJ1-6, with D uncertain. V was trimmed by 3 bases and J by 5 bases, leaving 2 bases between them. Germline V gene lookup returns CDR1 MNHEY and CDR2 SMNVEV (reference sequence). CDR3 size: 12 residues. The CDR3 region is CASSFHNSPLHF. Here the CDR3 DNA reads TGTGCCAGCAGTTTCCATAATTCACCCCTCCACTTT.

This clonotype was seen at least ten times. The chain employs TRBV24-1 and TRBJ2-5; 11 nucleotides agree with TRBD1. The V segment lost 4 bases and the J segment 4 bases; nucleotides outside the gene matches: 4. The CDR3 totals 15 residues. Looked up from germline, CDR1 is KGHDR and CDR2 is SFDVKD. The DNA for the CDR3 is TGTGCCACCAGTGAAGCGGACAGGGGGCGAGAGACCCAGTACTTC. As protein: CATSEADRGRETQYF.

This clonotype was detected many times. The chain links TRBV2 to TRBJ1-2, with D possibly being TRBD1 (5 bases). V gave up 7 bases and J gave up 3 bases, with 21 bases separating them. This CDR3 comprises 16 residues. Germline V gene lookup returns CDR1 SNHLY and CDR2 FYNNEI. CDR3 bases: TGTGCCAGCAATCCCGGTGGGGCCGGCACTGACTATGGCTACACCTTC. It specifies CASNPGGAGTDYGYTF.

The V call is TRBV6-2 or TRBV6-3, the J call TRBJ2-3; TRBD1 might be the D (5 bases). The CDR3 contains 17 residues. V was pared by 0 bases and J by 5 bases, with 18 bases between. Per the germline V gene, CDR1 is MNHEY and CDR2 is SVGEGT. CDR3 in amino acids: CASSYSSTVAGQDTQYF. The DNA for the CDR3 is TGTGCCAGCAGTTACTCGTCGACAGTAGCAGGTCAAGATACGCAGTATTTT.

This clonotype was observed at least ten times. This chain joins TRBV6-2 or TRBV6-3 and TRBJ2-1; maybe TRBD1 (5 bases). The CDR3 totals 15 residues. V lost 4 bases to trimming and J lost 6 bases, with 16 bases between them. Germline CDR1 and CDR2: MNHEY and SVGEGT. CDR3 protein: CASSFLGRSGNEQFF. CDR3 nucleotides: TGTGCCAGCAGTTTCTTGGGGCGCTCAGGCAATGAGCAGTTCTTC.

This clonotype occurred a few times. The chain has TRBV2 and TRBJ2-7; D may be TRBD1 (6 bases). The CDR3 has 14 amino acids. Germline V gene lookup returns CDR1 SNHLY and CDR2 FYNNEI. The ends were cut back, 2 bases at V and 2 bases at J, with 10 bases in the middle. The DNA for the CDR3 is TGTGCCAGCAGTGAATGGACAGAAACCTACGAGCAGTACTTC. It encodes CASSEWTETYEQYF.

This clonotype was seen a few times. V usage is TRBV7-9 and J usage is TRBJ2-5; 7 bases agree with TRBD1. There are 15 residues in the CDR3. The V gene end was trimmed by 5 bases and the J gene end by 3 bases; junction bases not matched to a gene: 9. The V gene's germline CDR1 is SEHNR and CDR2 FQNEAQ (reference sequence). The CDR3 sequence is CASSPYGTGEETQYF. In nucleotides, the CDR3 is TGTGCCAGCAGCCCATACGGAACAGGGGAAGAGACCCAGTACTTC.

V and J are TRBV19 and TRBJ1-3, with 9 bases identical to TRBD1. Germline CDR1 and CDR2: LNHDA and SQIVND (reference sequence). The CDR3 loop spans 17 amino acids. J was trimmed by 0 bases and V by 4 bases; bases with no gene match: 7. The chain's CDR3 is CASSKTSTGGSGNTIYF. The DNA for the CDR3 is TGTGCCAGTAGTAAAACTTCGACAGGGGGCTCTGGAAACACCATATATTTT.

This clonotype was observed at least ten times. The chain carries TRBV5-1 and TRBJ1-1; possible D gene TRBD1, 6 bases. V lost 3 bases, J lost 2 bases, and 11 bases lay in between. The CDR3 has 14 amino acids. Germline V CDR1 and CDR2: SGHRS, YFSETQ. CDR3 protein: CASSSDSINTEAFF. DNA for the CDR3: TGCGCCAGCAGCTCGGACAGCATCAACACTGAAGCTTTCTTT.

Comment on this clonotype: Being one base from a much bigger clone, this may be a read error. The CDR3 loop is CASRNQGGTQYF. CDR3 nucleotide sequence: TGCGCCAGCAGGAACCAGGGAGGTACGCAGTATTTT. This chain joins TRBV5-1 and TRBJ2-3; maybe TRBD2 (6 bases). Trimming left V 5 bases short and J 8 bases short, with 12 bases between. The V gene's germline CDR1 is SGHRS and CDR2 YFSETQ. This CDR3 comprises 12 residues.

This clonotype was counted ten times or more. The chain employs TRBV5-1 and TRBJ2-7; 7 bases line up with TRBD1. V shed 6 bases and J 5 bases; nucleotides not matched to a gene: 11. The germline V gene has CDR1 SGHRS and CDR2 YFSETQ. The CDR3 runs to 14 residues. In DNA form, the CDR3 reads TGCGCCAGCAACATTGGGGACAGTTCCGACGAGCAGTACTTC. This sequence encodes CASNIGDSSDEQYF.

This clonotype was observed at least ten times. The chain carries TRBV5-1 and TRBJ1-1; no definite D call. Germline CDR1 reads SGHRS; CDR2 reads YFSETQ. This CDR3 is 13 amino acids long. V shed 3 bases and J shed 4 bases, with 10 bases lying between them. The CDR3 loop reads CASSSWSGTEAFF. The CDR3, as DNA: TGCGCCAGCAGCTCCTGGTCGGGCACTGAAGCTTTCTTT.

Ten or more counts support this clonotype. V gene TRBV20-1 combines with J gene TRBJ2-7; no definite D call. V lost 2 bases and J 1 base, leaving 12 bases between the germline ends. There are 14 residues in the CDR3. Germline V lookup: CDR1 DFQATT, CDR2 SNEGSKA (reference sequence). For the CDR3, the DNA is TGCAGTGCTAGACTAGACTTTTTTTCCTACGAGCAGTACTTC. This translates into CSARLDFFSYEQYF.

With respect to this clonotype: A much larger clone differs from this one at a single base, so this may be a read error. The V call is TRBV12-3 or TRBV12-4, the J call TRBJ2-3; a weak D match, TRBD2 (5 bases). The CDR3 has 15 amino acids. The CDR3 here is CACSLARYGPDTQYF. CDR3 bases: TGTGCCTGCAGTTTAGCGAGGTACGGCCCAGATACGCAGTATTTT.

This clonotype was seen repeatedly, ten times or more. This sequence joins TRBV29-1 and TRBJ2-5; D unclear. This CDR3 comprises 13 residues. CDR1 is SQVTM and CDR2 is ANQGSEA in the germline V gene. V was cut by 0 bases and J by 4 bases, with 9 bases left in between. CDR3 coding DNA: TGCAGCGTTGAAGAGGCTCGAGGAGAGACCCAGTACTTC. As protein: CSVEEARGETQYF.

This clonotype appeared many times. The rearrangement uses TRBV20-1 and TRBJ2-7; D is perhaps TRBD1 (5 bases). CDR1 and CDR2 from the germline V gene are DFQATT and SNEGSKA (reference sequence). Deletions cut 1 base from V and 5 bases from J, with 6 bases between. CDR3 length: 11 amino acids. CDR3 in DNA: TGCAGTGCTAGAGTACAGGACGAGCAGTACTTC. The encoded protein is CSARVQDEQYF.

V usage is TRBV20-1 and J usage is TRBJ2-3, with 7 bases fitting TRBD2. CDR3 length: 15 residues. In germline, CDR1 is DFQATT, CDR2 SNEGSKA (reference sequence). V shed 1 base and J 3 bases; nucleotides not matched to a gene: 7. The CDR3 nucleotides are TGCAGTGCTAGAGTCGCGGGAGTGATAACAGATACGCAGTATTTT. Translation gives CSARVAGVITDTQYF.

At least ten counts were recorded for this clonotype. CDR3: CASSPEVGELFF. The CDR3 DNA is TGTGCCAGCAGCCCCGAGGTCGGGGAGCTGTTTTTT. The chain recombines TRBV7-9 with TRBJ2-2; D uncertain. The V and J ends lost 5 bases and 7 bases respectively, with 8 bases between them. CDR3 length: 12 residues. Germline loops: CDR1 SEHNR, CDR2 FQNEAQ (reference sequence). Full variable domain (missing parts from reference TRBV7-9 and TRBJ2-2): DTGVSQNPRHKITKRGQNVTFRCDPISEHNRLYWYRQTLGQGPEFLTYFQNEAQLEKSRLLSDRFSAERPKGSFSTLEIQRTEQGDSAMYLCASSPEVGELFFGEGSRLTVL.